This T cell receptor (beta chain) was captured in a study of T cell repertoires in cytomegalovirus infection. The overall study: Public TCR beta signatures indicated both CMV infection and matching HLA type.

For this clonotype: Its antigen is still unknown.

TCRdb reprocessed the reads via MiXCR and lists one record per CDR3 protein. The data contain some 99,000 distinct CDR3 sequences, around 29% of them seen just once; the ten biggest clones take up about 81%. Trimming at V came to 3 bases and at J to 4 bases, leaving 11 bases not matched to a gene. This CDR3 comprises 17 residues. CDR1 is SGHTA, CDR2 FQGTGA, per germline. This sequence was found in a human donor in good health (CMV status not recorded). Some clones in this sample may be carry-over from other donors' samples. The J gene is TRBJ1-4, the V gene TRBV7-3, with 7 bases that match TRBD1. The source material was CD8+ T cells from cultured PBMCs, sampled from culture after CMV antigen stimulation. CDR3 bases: TGTGCCAGCAGCTTCCGGCCAGGGGGATTCGATAATGAAAAACTGTTTTTT. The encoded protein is CASSFRPGGFDNEKLFF.